Listed here are 18 T cell receptor beta chains from one sample, sequenced in a study of T-cell memory formation after mild COVID-19. Each CDR3 protein is one row after TCRdb ran MiXCR on the 5' RACE reads. Of roughly 450,000 distinct CDR3 sequences listed, around a sixth are singletons. Sequencing was performed on PBMCs or a T cell subset sorted from them (not recorded which). The source is an adult woman who had mild COVID-19 (a few samples of this study predate the infection). Cell type and time point are not known.

This clonotype has only a few counts. The chain has TRBV11-2 and TRBJ2-5; 7 bases align to TRBD1. The CDR3 length is 16 residues. V lost 6 bases to trimming and J lost 1 base; unmatched junction nucleotides: 11. Germline lookup yields CDR1 SGHAT and CDR2 FQNNGV. CDR3 coding DNA: TGTGCCAGCAGAGATCCTACCGGGACAGTCCAAGAGACCCAGTACTTC. Protein product: CASRDPTGTVQETQYF.

The CDR3 sequence: CASSFHLGTGANVLTF. In DNA form, the CDR3 reads TGTGCCAGCAGTTTCCACCTGGGTACTGGGGCCAACGTCCTGACTTTC. The chain is built from TRBV12-3 or TRBV12-4 and TRBJ2-6; D remains unclear. V shed 3 bases and J shed 2 bases, with 11 bases lying between them. The CDR3 sequence is 16 residues long.

The DNA for the CDR3 is TGTGCCAGCAGTTATGGGACTAGCGGGAGAAATGAGCAGTTCTTC. This codes for CASSYGTSGRNEQFF. The chain joins TRBV6-5 to TRBJ2-1, with 14 positions matching TRBD2. This CDR3 has 15 residues. V dropped 3 bases and J dropped 7; count of bases not matched to a gene: 2. Per the germline V gene, CDR1 is MNHEY and CDR2 is SVGAGI.

This clonotype came up many times. The rearrangement joins TRBV20-1 to TRBJ2-5, with 8 bases identical to TRBD2. This CDR3 contains 14 residues. V trimming: 2 bases; J trimming: 5 bases; junction bases outside the gene matches: 7. Germline V CDR1 and CDR2: DFQATT, SNEGSKA (reference sequence). The CDR3 loop reads CSARSLAGGETQYF. The CDR3 DNA reads TGCAGTGCTAGATCGCTGGCGGGAGGTGAGACCCAGTACTTC.

This clonotype has more than one count but fewer than ten. The V and J genes are TRBV4-2 and TRBJ1-2; 11 bases match TRBD1. The CDR3 loop spans 15 amino acids. Germline V lookup: CDR1 LGHNA, CDR2 YNFKEQ. After removal of 3 bases from V and 13 bases from J, the junction contained 13 bases not matched to a gene. The CDR3 here is CASSQSGDRGDDGTF. The CDR3 bases are TGTGCCAGCAGCCAGTCGGGGGACAGGGGGGATGATGGCACCTTC.

The chain links TRBV20-1 to TRBJ1-6, with D uncertain. Trimming removed 0 bases at V and 8 bases at J, with 14 bases between. The CDR3 length is 15 residues. CDR1 DFQATT and CDR2 SNEGSKA come from the germline V gene (reference sequence). This chain's CDR3 is CSAREPGMKYSPLHF. Written as DNA, the CDR3 is TGCAGTGCTAGAGAACCCGGGATGAAATATTCACCCCTCCACTTT.

The CDR3 protein is CASSLLSAANNNSPLHF. Written as DNA, the CDR3 is TGTGCCAGCAGCTTGCTGTCGGCAGCAAACAATAATTCACCCCTCCACTTT. The chain uses TRBV11-3 and TRBJ1-6; D gene ambiguous. Germline CDR1 is SGHNT and CDR2 is YENEEA. This CDR3 has 17 amino acids. The V and J ends lost 3 bases and 5 bases respectively, with 17 bases between them. The variable domain in full, completed from reference TRBV11-3 and TRBJ1-6, reads EAGVVQSPRYKIIEKKQPVAFWCNPISGHNTLYWYLQNLGQGPELLIRYENEEAVDDSQLPKDRFSAERLKGVDSTLKIQPAELGDSAVYLCASSLLSAANNNSPLHFGNGTRLTVT.

The chain links TRBV5-1 to TRBJ2-2; TRBD2 aligns across 7 bases. Germline CDR1 SGHRS, CDR2 YFSETQ. This CDR3 is 17 amino acids long. J lost 3 bases, V lost 4 bases, and 12 bases had no gene match. CDR3 in amino acids: CASSHGLAGSDTGELFF. CDR3 bases: TGCGCCAGCAGCCACGGGTTAGCGGGCTCGGACACCGGGGAGCTGTTTTTT.

The chain joins TRBV2 to TRBJ1-5; TRBD1 agrees at 7 bases. Per germline, CDR1 SNHLY and CDR2 FYNNEI. The CDR3 consists of 18 residues. Losses at the gene ends were 3 bases for V and 5 bases for J; bases not matched to a gene: 16. In DNA form, the CDR3 reads TGTGCCAGCAGTGAGGAGGGGATCAACAGGGGTTTTGATCAGCCCCAGCATTTT. It is translated as CASSEEGINRGFDQPQHF.

V usage is TRBV6-6 and J usage is TRBJ2-7; possible D gene TRBD1, 6 bases. Germline V gives CDR1 MNHNY, CDR2 SVGAGI (reference sequence). The CDR3 has 14 amino acids. V lost 7 bases and J lost 2, with 15 bases in between. CDR3 in DNA: TGTGCCAGCACCGACAGGTCGACCGCCTACGAGCAGTACTTC. Protein product: CASTDRSTAYEQYF.

On this clonotype: One junction end disagrees with the germline gene, perhaps due to a read error. The rearrangement uses TRBV12-3 or TRBV12-4 and TRBJ2-5; TRBD1 might be the D (6 bases). This CDR3 spans 15 amino acids. The CDR3 DNA follows: TGTGCCAGCACCCCATCGGTCAGGGGTCCAGAGTCCCAGTACTTC. This sequence encodes CASTPSVRGPESQYF.

The chain employs TRBV14 and TRBJ2-5; maybe TRBD2 (5 bases). CDR1 is SGHDN and CDR2 is FVKESK in the germline V gene. There are 15 residues in the CDR3. The germline V and J ends were trimmed by 3 bases and 5 bases, with 16 bases remaining between them. The DNA of the CDR3 is TGTGCCAGCAGCCAGGCTCGGTTTGGGAGCGAGACCCAGTACTTC. Protein product: CASSQARFGSETQYF.

The CDR3 loop reads CATSDTRGSGSSNEQFF. DNA of the CDR3: TGTGCCACCAGTGATACCCGAGGTAGCGGGAGTAGCAATGAGCAGTTCTTC. The chain links TRBV24-1 to TRBJ2-1; 9 nucleotides line up with TRBD2. CDR3 length equals 17 residues. The germline gives CDR1 KGHDR, CDR2 SFDVKD. Trimming removed 3 bases from V and 6 bases from J; junction bases left unmatched: 11.

This clonotype has just a few counts. The chain employs TRBV7-9 and TRBJ1-2; D unresolved. CDR3 length equals 14 residues. The germline V and J ends were trimmed by 8 bases and 4 bases, with 17 bases remaining between them. CDR1 is SEHNR, CDR2 FQNEAQ, per germline (reference sequence). The CDR3 here is CASAPSGSSYGYTF. The CDR3 DNA reads TGTGCCAGCGCCCCCTCTGGGAGCTCCTATGGCTACACCTTC.

The chain recombines TRBV4-1 with TRBJ2-7; possibly TRBD1 or TRBD2 for D (5 bases each). Deletions cut 0 bases from V and 0 bases from J, with 15 bases between. The CDR3 spans 17 residues. Germline V CDR1 and CDR2: MGHRA, YSYEKL. CDR3 residues: CASSQDPDWTSSYEQYF. CDR3 DNA: TGCGCCAGCAGCCAAGACCCGGACTGGACAAGCTCCTACGAGCAGTACTTC.

This chain uses TRBV7-2 with TRBJ2-1; D remains unclear. The CDR3 spans 12 residues. CDR1 is SGHTA and CDR2 is FQGNSA in the germline V gene. Trimming stripped 5 bases from V and 10 bases from J, with 12 bases between. The CDR3 protein is CASSRNRNEQFF. The CDR3 bases are TGTGCCAGCAGCCGTAACAGAAACGAGCAGTTCTTC. Using reference TRBV7-2 and TRBJ2-1 for the parts outside the CDR3, the full variable domain is GAGVSQSPSNKVTEKGKDVELRCDPISGHTALYWYRQSLGQGLEFLIYFQGNSAPDKSGLPSDRFSAERTGGSVSTLTIQRTQQEDSAVYLCASSRNRNEQFFGPGTRLTVL.

This clonotype has a count of ten or more. This rearrangement joins TRBV2 to TRBJ2-7, with 10 bases fitting TRBD1. Trimming removed 3 bases from V and 2 bases from J; junction bases left unmatched: 4. Germline CDR1 and CDR2: SNHLY and FYNNEI. CDR3 length: 15 amino acids. CDR3 residues: CASSDRGQGTYEQYF. The CDR3 region has the DNA TGTGCCAGCAGTGATCGGGGACAGGGGACCTACGAGCAGTACTTC.

This clonotype has more than one count but fewer than ten. The chain carries TRBV5-1 and TRBJ2-2, with D possibly being TRBD1 (6 bases). V lost 4 bases to trimming and J lost 1 base, with 14 bases between them. Per germline, CDR1 SGHRS and CDR2 YFSETQ. This CDR3 is 16 amino acids long. The DNA of the CDR3 is TGCGCCAGCAGCGGAGACAGGTATCGGAACACCGGGGAGCTGTTTTTT. Its protein is CASSGDRYRNTGELFF.